A selection of T cell receptor beta chains follows, all from one sample in a study of technical replicates of blood from a handful of donors. Sequenced by immunoSEQ multiplex PCR; TCRdb stores in-frame clones only, minus some. The sample holds 75,000 to 95,000 clones; 75% to 95% are singletons and the top ten take 0.25% to 0.35%. What was sequenced was T cells isolated from PBMCs. Every receptor here comes from a human donor in good health. The CDR3 runs from the conserved cysteine through the conserved F or W. The order of the fields is V gene, J gene, CDR3 protein.

TRBV18	TRBJ1-1	CASSPPGTGDTEAFF
TRBV6-5	TRBJ2-1	CASNPPGLANEQFF
TRBV4-1	TRBJ2-7	CASSQGFGTGLLSYEQYF
TRBV6-1	TRBJ1-5	CASSGPISDRWAQPQHF
TRBV6-6	TRBJ2-5	CASSYADRGETQYF
TRBV5-8	TRBJ1-1	CASSLLRWEGRNTEAFF
TRBV9	TRBJ2-3	CASSVSSDTQYF
TRBV7-7	TRBJ2-7	CASSLEGVSEQYF
TRBV29-1	TRBJ1-1	CSVGKGGTEAFF
TRBV27	TRBJ1-1	CASSLGQGPNTEAFF
TRBV5-1	TRBJ1-1	CASSPRTGAAEAFF